The next 15 T cell receptor beta chains were all read from a single sample in a study of shared clonotypes between healthy human individuals. Sequencing was performed with immunoSEQ multiplex PCR; in TCRdb, only in-frame clones are kept and a portion is missing. The sample holds approximately 2.5 million clones, around nine tenths seen once. Sequencing was carried out using naive CD4+ T cells sorted from blood. As to subset: CD45RA+ positively selected. The receptors derive from a man between 18 and 35 years old in good health.

J is TRBJ2-2 and V is TRBV27; tentatively, D is TRBD1 or TRBD2 (5 bases each). Germline V CDR1 and CDR2: MNHEY, SMNVEV (reference sequence). V dropped 7 bases and J dropped 2 bases, with 11 bases sitting between them. The CDR3 spans 14 residues. The chain's CDR3 is CASIPRGNTGELFF. The CDR3 coding sequence is TGTGCCAGCATCCCCCGGGGCAACACCGGGGAGCTGTTTTTT.

V is TRBV2 and J is TRBJ1-3; 9 bases align to TRBD1. Germline V gives CDR1 SNHLY, CDR2 FYNNEI. The CDR3 has 15 residues. The trim removed 6 bases at V and 3 bases at J, leaving 6 bases unmatched. In DNA form, the CDR3 reads TGTGCCAGCAGCCTGGGACAGGGAAATGGAAACACCATATATTTT. This sequence encodes CASSLGQGNGNTIYF.

The chain carries TRBV6-1 and TRBJ2-7; D may be TRBD1 or TRBD2 (6 bases each). Germline V CDR1 and CDR2: MNHNS, SASEGT. CDR3 length equals 15 residues. Trimming cost V 2 bases and J 0 bases, with 11 bases left between them. CDR3 in amino acids: CASSESWGASYEQYF. For the CDR3, the DNA is TGTGCCAGCAGTGAATCATGGGGGGCCTCCTACGAGCAGTACTTC.

To note about this clone: The sample carries other DNA sequences with the same CDR3. This chain joins TRBV7-9 and TRBJ1-1; D gene uncertain. In germline, CDR1 is SEHNR, CDR2 FQNEAQ (reference sequence). Trimming cost V 0 bases and J 0 bases, with 5 bases left between them. The CDR3 has 14 residues. The CDR3 sequence: CASSLALVNTEAFF. In DNA form, the CDR3 reads TGTGCCAGCAGCTTAGCCTTGGTGAACACTGAAGCTTTCTTT.

The chain uses TRBV2 and TRBJ2-3, with TRBD1 matching over 11 bases. Trimming cost V 6 bases and J 2 bases; bases outside gene matches: 4. The CDR3 loop spans 15 amino acids. The germline CDR1 and CDR2 sequences are SNHLY and FYNNEI. CDR3 protein: CASRQGQGATDTQYF. CDR3 sequence (DNA): TGTGCCAGCAGACAAGGACAGGGGGCCACAGATACGCAGTATTTT.

This chain links TRBV5-1 with TRBJ1-1; D gene unclear. CDR1 and CDR2 (germline): SGHRS, YFSETQ. V was pared by 9 bases and J by 0 bases, with 18 bases between. The CDR3 contains 15 residues. The CDR3 region has the DNA TGCGCCATTGCCCGAAACCAGAGTATGAACACTGAAGCTTTCTTT. This sequence encodes CAIARNQSMNTEAFF.

The V gene is TRBV7-2, the J gene TRBJ2-1, with 14 bases lining up with TRBD2. The CDR3 has 14 amino acids. Germline CDR1 is SGHTA and CDR2 is FQGNSA. Trimming took 5 bases from V and 11 from J; bases not matched to a gene: 5. For the CDR3, the DNA is TGTGCCAGCAGCGAGGGACTAGCGGGAGAAAAGCAGTTCTTC. Translated, it gives CASSEGLAGEKQFF.

The chain carries TRBV5-1 and TRBJ1-4, with 7 nucleotides matching TRBD1. This CDR3 region has 14 residues. V trimming: 4 bases; J trimming: 8 bases; junction bases outside the gene matches: 8. CDR1 and CDR2 from the germline V gene are SGHRS and YFSETQ. This CDR3 reads CASSPTGSYEKLFF. CDR3 bases: TGCGCCAGCAGCCCGACAGGGTCCTACGAAAAACTGTTTTTT.

The V call is TRBV5-1, the J call TRBJ1-1, with a possible D match to TRBD1 (5 bases). The CDR3 totals 15 residues. Germline CDR1 and CDR2: SGHRS and YFSETQ. Trimming removed 4 bases from V and 3 bases from J, with 16 bases in between. The CDR3 here is CASSGRDSGDTEAFF. As DNA, the CDR3 is TGCGCCAGCAGCGGCCGGGACTCGGGGGACACTGAAGCTTTCTTT. The complete variable domain, with remaining parts taken from reference TRBV5-1 and TRBJ1-1, reads KAGVTQTPRYLIKTRGQQVTLSCSPISGHRSVSWYQQTPGQGLQFLFEYFSETQRNKGNFPGRFSGRQFSNSRSEMNVSTLELGDSALYLCASSGRDSGDTEAFFGQGTRLTVV.

The chain links TRBV28 to TRBJ1-5, with D perhaps matching TRBD1 (6 bases). This CDR3 comprises 16 residues. V was pared by 2 bases and J by 5 bases, with 16 bases between. Germline-derived CDR1 and CDR2 are MDHEN and SYDVKM. The CDR3 loop reads CASSLAIGQRDQPQHF. The CDR3 nucleotides are TGTGCCAGCAGTTTAGCTATCGGACAGAGGGATCAGCCCCAGCATTTT.

The gene calls are TRBV2 and TRBJ2-4, with D unclear. Trimming removed 4 bases at V and 8 bases at J, with 15 bases between. This CDR3 is built from 14 residues. Germline CDR1 SNHLY, CDR2 FYNNEI. CDR3 region: CASSGPGLPDIQYF. DNA of the CDR3: TGTGCCAGCAGTGGGCCCGGGCTTCCTGACATTCAGTACTTC.

The chain combines TRBV6-1 with TRBJ2-2; no firm D call. The length of the CDR3 is 15 residues. V was clipped by 7 bases and J by 1 base, with 13 bases between them. Germline V gene lookup returns CDR1 MNHNS and CDR2 SASEGT. The CDR3 loop reads CASNLNYMNTGELFF. CDR3 bases: TGTGCCAGCAATCTGAACTATATGAACACCGGGGAGCTGTTTTTT.

The chain recombines TRBV7-2 with TRBJ2-5, with no clear D. Germline CDR1 reads SGHTA; CDR2 reads FQGNSA. The CDR3 consists of 13 residues. The V gene lost 3 bases and the J gene lost 5 bases, with 10 bases spanning the gap. Here the CDR3 reads CASSLAFGETQYF. The CDR3 nucleotides are TGTGCCAGCAGCTTGGCCTTCGGCGAGACCCAGTACTTC.

The chain joins TRBV4-3 to TRBJ1-6; D is unresolved. The V and J ends lost 1 base and 2 bases respectively, with 6 bases between them. CDR1 LGHNA and CDR2 YSLEER come from the germline V gene. The length of the CDR3 is 15 residues. The CDR3 coding sequence is TGCGCCAGCAGCCAAGGGCTGGCCTATAATTCACCCCTCCACTTT. It is translated as CASSQGLAYNSPLHF.

The chain couples TRBV7-9 to TRBJ1-6, with a possible D match to TRBD1 (5 bases). The V gene's germline CDR1 is SEHNR and CDR2 FQNEAQ (reference sequence). This CDR3 contains 15 residues. The V gene lost 5 bases and the J gene lost 6 bases, with 14 bases spanning the gap. The CDR3 DNA sequence: TGTGCCAGCAGCCCTTTTCGAGACAGTAATTCACCCCTCCACTTT. Its protein product is CASSPFRDSNSPLHF.